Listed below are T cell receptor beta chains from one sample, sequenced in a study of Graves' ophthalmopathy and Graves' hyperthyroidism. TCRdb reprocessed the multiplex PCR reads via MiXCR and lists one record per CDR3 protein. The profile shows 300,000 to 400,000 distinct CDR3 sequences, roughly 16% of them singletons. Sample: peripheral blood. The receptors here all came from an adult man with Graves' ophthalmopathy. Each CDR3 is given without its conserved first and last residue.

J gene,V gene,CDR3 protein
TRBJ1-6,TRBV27,ASSGPKRSYNSPLH
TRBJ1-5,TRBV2,ASSETAVNQPQH
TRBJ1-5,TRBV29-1,SVAQGEGNQPQH
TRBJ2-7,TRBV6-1,ASRTLDNLYEQY
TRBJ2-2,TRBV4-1,ASQDTGELF
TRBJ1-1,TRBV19,ASSPGLAPLNTEAF
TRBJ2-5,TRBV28,ASSSAAGRRGTQY
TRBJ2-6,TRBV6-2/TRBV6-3,ASSYEGAGANVLT
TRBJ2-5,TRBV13,ASSFGSQETQY
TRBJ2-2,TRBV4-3,ASSQEGPLPGELF
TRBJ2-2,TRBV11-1,ASSRDRMNTGELF
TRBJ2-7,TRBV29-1,SVDEQGGYEQY
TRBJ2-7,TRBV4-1,ASSQVTSFSEQY
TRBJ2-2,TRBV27,ASSSGQGNGELF
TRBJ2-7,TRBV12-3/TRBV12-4,ASGAGGIGEQY
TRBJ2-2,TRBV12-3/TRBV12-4,ASSHAAGGSTGELF